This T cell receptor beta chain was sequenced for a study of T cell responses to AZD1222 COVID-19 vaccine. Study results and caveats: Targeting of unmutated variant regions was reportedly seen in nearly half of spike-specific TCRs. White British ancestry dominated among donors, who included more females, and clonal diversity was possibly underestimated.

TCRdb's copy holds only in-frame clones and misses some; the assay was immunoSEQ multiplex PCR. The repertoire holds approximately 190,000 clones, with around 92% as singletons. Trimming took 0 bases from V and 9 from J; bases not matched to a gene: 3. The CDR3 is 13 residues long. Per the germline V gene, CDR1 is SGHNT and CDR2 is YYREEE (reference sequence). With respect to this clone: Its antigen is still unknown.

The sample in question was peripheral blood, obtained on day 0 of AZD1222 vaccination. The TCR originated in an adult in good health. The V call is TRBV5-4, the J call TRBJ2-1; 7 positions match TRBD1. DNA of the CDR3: TGTGCCAGCAGCTTGGACAGGGGATTTGAGCAGTTCTTC. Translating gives CASSLDRGFEQFF. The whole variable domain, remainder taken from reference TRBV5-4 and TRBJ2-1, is ETGVTQSPTHLIKTRGQQVTLRCSSQSGHNTVSWYQQALGQGPQFIFQYYREEENGRGNFPPRFSGLQFPNYSSELNVNALELDDSALYLCASSLDRGFEQFFGPGTRLTVL.